This T cell receptor beta chain stems from a study of shared clonotypes between healthy human individuals. Remarks on this clone: Its antigen is unidentified.

General observations from the study: Apart from blood, nothing was sampled; tissue repertoires likely differ. Larger estimated richness was generally seen in naive subsets than in memory subsets.

Cells designated naive CD8 were CD45RO-negative and were positively selected for CCR7, with terminally differentiated effector memory CD45RA+ cells excluded. All of the donors resided in Nashville, Tennessee, and each was a Caucasian adult. This CDR3 is 14 amino acids long. Between the trimmed V and J ends, which lost 3 bases and 4 bases, there was a span of 15 bases. Germline V gene sequence: CDR1 SQVTM, CDR2 ANQGSEA. At deep level, the assay was performed. Assay: immunoSEQ multiplex PCR; the TCRdb copy retains only in-frame clones and omits some. The top ten hold 1% to 1.3% of the sample, which has some 2,000,000 clones, approximately 94% seen once.

V gene TRBV29-1 combines with J gene TRBJ1-1, with D hard to call. Material: naive CD8+ T cells sorted from blood. The sequence was obtained from a man younger than 35 in good health. CDR3 sequence (DNA): TGCAGCGTTGATTCGGGCGCTGGTACCACTGAAGCTTTCTTT. This sequence encodes CSVDSGAGTTEAFF.